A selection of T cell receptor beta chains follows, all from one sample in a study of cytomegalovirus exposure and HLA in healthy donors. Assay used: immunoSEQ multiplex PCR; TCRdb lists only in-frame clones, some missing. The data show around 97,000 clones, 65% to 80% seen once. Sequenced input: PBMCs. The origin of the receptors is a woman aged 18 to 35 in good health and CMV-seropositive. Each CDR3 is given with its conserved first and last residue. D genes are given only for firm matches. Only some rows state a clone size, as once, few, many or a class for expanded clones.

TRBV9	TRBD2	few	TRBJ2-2	CASSVVDSGSGRELFF	TGTGCCAGCAGCGTAGTGGATAGCGGGAGTGGTAGGGAGCTGTTTTTT
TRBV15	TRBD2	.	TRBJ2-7	CAAGPGGSSYEQYF	TGTGCCGCCGGCCCCGGGGGGAGCTCCTACGAGCAGTACTTC
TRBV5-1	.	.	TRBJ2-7	CASSLSVGYEQYF	TGCGCCAGCAGCTTGTCGGTCGGCTACGAGCAGTACTTC
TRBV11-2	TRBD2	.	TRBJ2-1	CASSLKLAPNEQFF	TGTGCCAGCAGCTTAAAACTAGCGCCTAATGAGCAGTTCTTC
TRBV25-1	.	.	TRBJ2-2	CASSELQGYGARTGELFF	TGTGCCAGCAGTGAACTACAGGGATACGGAGCGAGGACCGGGGAGCTGTTTTTT
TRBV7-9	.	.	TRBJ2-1	CASSLGSLAGTYNEQFF	TGTGCCAGCAGCTTAGGGTCGTTAGCTGGTACCTACAATGAGCAGTTCTTC
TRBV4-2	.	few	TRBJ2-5	CASSRTPVRETQYF	TGTGCCAGCAGCCGGACTCCTGTTCGGGAGACCCAGTACTTC
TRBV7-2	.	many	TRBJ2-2	CASSPTAGGELFF	TGTGCCAGCAGCCCTACCGCGGGCGGGGAGCTGTTTTTT
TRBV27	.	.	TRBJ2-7	CASRYSQVSYEQYF	TGTGCCAGCAGATATTCACAGGTCTCCTACGAGCAGTACTTC
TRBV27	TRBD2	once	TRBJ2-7	CASSFGRAYEQYF	TGTGCCAGCAGTTTTGGGAGGGCCTACGAGCAGTACTTC
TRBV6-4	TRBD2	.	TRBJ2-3	CASSVSGGPADTQYF	TGTGCCAGCAGCGTTTCGGGAGGGCCTGCAGATACGCAGTATTTT
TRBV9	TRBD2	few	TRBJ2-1	CASSVGLADKEGHNEQFF	TGTGCCAGCAGCGTAGGACTAGCGGACAAAGAAGGTCACAATGAGCAGTTCTTC
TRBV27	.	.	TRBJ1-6	CASSFFSGNSPLHF	TGTGCCAGCAGTTTTTTCTCAGGGAATTCACCCCTCCACTTT
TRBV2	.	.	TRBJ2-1	CASSDQGDEQFF	TGTGCCAGCAGTGACCAGGGCGATGAGCAGTTCTTC
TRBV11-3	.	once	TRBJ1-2	CASSLDGRGFGYTF	TGTGCCAGCAGCTTAGATGGCAGGGGTTTTGGCTACACCTTC
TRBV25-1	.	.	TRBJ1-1	CASSVSGGLRTEAFF	TGTGCCAGCAGTGTGTCCGGGGGGCTCCGTACTGAAGCTTTCTTT
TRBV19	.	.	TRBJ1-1	CASRGMAGRLNTEAFF	TGTGCCAGTAGAGGGATGGCGGGACGGTTGAACACTGAAGCTTTCTTT
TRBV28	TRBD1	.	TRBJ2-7	CASKTGGFYEQYF	TGTGCCAGCAAGACAGGGGGATTTTACGAGCAGTACTTC
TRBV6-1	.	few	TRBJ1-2	CASSERLGGFGYTF	TGTGCCAGCAGTGAACGGTTAGGAGGTTTTGGCTACACCTTC
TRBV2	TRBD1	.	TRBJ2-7	CASRDLDRDHEQYF	TGTGCCAGCAGAGACCTCGACAGGGACCACGAGCAGTACTTC
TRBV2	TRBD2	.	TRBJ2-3	CASSARGLAGGLSSTDTQYF	TGTGCCAGCAGTGCCCGTGGACTAGCGGGGGGTTTGTCTAGCACAGATACGCAGTATTTT
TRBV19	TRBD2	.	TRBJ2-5	CASSIGSGGGSETQYF	TGTGCCAGTAGTATTGGGAGCGGGGGTGGGTCAGAGACCCAGTACTTC
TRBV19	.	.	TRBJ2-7	CASSIGPGIWGLEQYF	TGTGCCAGTAGTATAGGACCGGGAATATGGGGGCTCGAGCAGTACTTC
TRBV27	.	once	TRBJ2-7	CASSMTKGYEQYF	TGTGCCAGCAGCATGACTAAAGGGTACGAGCAGTACTTC
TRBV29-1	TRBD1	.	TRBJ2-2	CAILPRDRGSNTGELFF	TGCGCGATTCTGCCCCGGGACAGGGGCTCGAACACCGGGGAGCTGTTTTTT
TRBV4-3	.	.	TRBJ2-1	CASSQGQWWGFPGGEQFF	TGCGCCAGCAGCCAAGGTCAGTGGTGGGGGTTCCCCGGAGGGGAGCAGTTCTTC
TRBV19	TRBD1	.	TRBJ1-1	CASSPTGGGEAFF	TGTGCCAGTAGTCCGACAGGGGGCGGTGAAGCTTTCTTT
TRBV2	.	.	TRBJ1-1	CASSGRGLVSEAFF	TGTGCCAGCAGCGGTAGGGGATTGGTCTCTGAAGCTTTCTTT
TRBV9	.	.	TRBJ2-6	CASSARGSGANVLTF	TGTGCCAGCAGCGCCAGGGGCTCTGGGGCCAACGTCCTGACTTTC
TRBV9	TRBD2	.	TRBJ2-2	CASSPGTSVHGELFF	TGTGCCAGCAGCCCGGGGACTAGCGTTCACGGGGAGCTGTTTTTT
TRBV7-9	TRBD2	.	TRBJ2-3	CASSLKLAGSSGTDTQYF	TGTGCCAGCAGCTTAAAACTAGCGGGGTCAAGTGGCACAGATACGCAGTATTTT
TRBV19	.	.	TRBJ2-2	CASPSVYTGELFF	TGTGCCAGCCCGTCAGTCTACACCGGGGAGCTGTTTTTT
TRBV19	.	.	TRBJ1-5	CASSIDREGNQPQHF	TGTGCCAGTAGTATAGACAGGGAGGGCAATCAGCCCCAGCATTTT
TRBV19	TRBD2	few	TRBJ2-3	CASSTKGLAGDTQYF	TGTGCCAGTAGTACTAAGGGACTAGCAGGCGATACGCAGTATTTT
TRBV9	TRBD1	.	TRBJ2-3	CASSVAQRWTGDHTDTQYF	TGTGCCAGCAGCGTAGCGCAAAGATGGACAGGAGATCATACAGATACGCAGTATTTT
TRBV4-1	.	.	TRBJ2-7	CASSYAEGYEQYF	TGCGCCAGCAGCTACGCCGAGGGTTACGAGCAGTACTTC
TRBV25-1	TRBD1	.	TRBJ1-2	CASSGDSLYGYTF	TGTGCCAGCAGTGGGGACAGCTTATATGGCTACACCTTC